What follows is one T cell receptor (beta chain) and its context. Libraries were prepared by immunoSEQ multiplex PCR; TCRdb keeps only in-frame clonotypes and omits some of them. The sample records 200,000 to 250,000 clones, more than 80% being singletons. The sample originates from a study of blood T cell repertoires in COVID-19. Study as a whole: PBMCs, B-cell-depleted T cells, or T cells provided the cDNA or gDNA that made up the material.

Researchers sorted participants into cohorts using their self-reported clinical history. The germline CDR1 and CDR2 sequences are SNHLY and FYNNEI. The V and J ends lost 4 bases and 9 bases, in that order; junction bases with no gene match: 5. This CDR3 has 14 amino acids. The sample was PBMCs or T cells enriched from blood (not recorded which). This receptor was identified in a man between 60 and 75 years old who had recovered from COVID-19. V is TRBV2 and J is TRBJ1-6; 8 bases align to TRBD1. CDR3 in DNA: TGTGCCAGCAGTGCCGGGACAGGCACTTCACCCCTCCACTTT. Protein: CASSAGTGTSPLHF.